This TCR beta chain stems from a study of shared clonotypes between healthy human individuals. About the study: Researchers assigned three CD4 naive, three CD4 memory, two CD8 naive and one CD8 memory plate to each donor.

The naive CD8 subset, CD45RO-negative cells positively selected for CCR7, excluded terminally differentiated effector memory CD45RA+ cells. General study results and limits: Non-shared clonotypes were found to have lower generation probabilities than the clonotypes that were shared by all four of the sorted-subset donors. Large depth notwithstanding, sorted-subset sequencing proved incomplete by rarefaction.

Researchers divided each subset's genomic DNA evenly across several immunoSEQ plates. Generated by immunoSEQ multiplex PCR, the TCRdb table keeps only in-frame clones and is missing some. The sample has about 2.1 million clones; 85% to 95% are singletons. This clone was detected once. Its specificity is unknown. With 2 bases clipped from V and 1 base from J, the junction kept 3 bases outside the gene matches. The CDR3 loop spans 15 amino acids. Germline loops: CDR1 SGDLS, CDR2 YYNGEE. The source of this sequence is a man aged 18 to 35 in good health. Some clones in this sample may be carry-over from other donors' samples. V usage is TRBV9 and J usage is TRBJ2-3; 8 bases map to TRBD2. Material for sequencing was naive CD8+ T cells from PBMCs. This CDR3 reads CASSVTAGGTDTQYF. CDR3 nucleotide sequence: TGTGCCAGCAGCGTCACAGCGGGAGGCACAGATACGCAGTATTTT.